This T cell receptor beta chain emerged from a study of T-cell memory formation after mild COVID-19. Notes on the study in general: In pre-infection memory, a portion of responding clones appeared, which suggested that cross-reactive memory joined. Among clones peaking at day 37 in the second wave, SARS-CoV-2 specificity remained unconfirmed. CD4/CD8 balance held among clones contracting day 15 to 85, and later expanders leaned CD4+.

The 5'RACE method, run with constant-segment primers, produced TCR alpha and TCR beta cDNA libraries (carrying sample barcodes and UMIs). TCRdb re-derived calls from the 5' RACE reads in MiXCR, one entry per CDR3 protein. The sample comprises about 560,000 distinct CDR3 sequences, roughly 17% of which are singletons, and about 8.1% rests with the top ten. The germline CDR1 and CDR2 sequences are SGHNT and YYREEE (reference sequence). The CDR3 loop spans 14 amino acids. The V end was cut by 2 bases, the J end by 1 base, with 9 bases between. Comment on this clonotype: What it recognizes is unknown.

The sequence was obtained from an adult woman who had mild COVID-19 (a few samples of this study predate the infection). Cell type and time point are not known. Sample: PBMCs or a T cell subset sorted from them (not recorded which). The V call is TRBV5-4, the J call TRBJ1-1; D possibly corresponds to TRBD1 (5 bases). The CDR3 spells CASSFGAANTEAFF. As DNA, the CDR3 is TGTGCCAGCAGCTTTGGGGCAGCGAACACTGAAGCTTTCTTT.